This TCR beta chain stems from a study of OX40 agonist ivuxolimab in advanced cancers. Across the whole study: Ivuxolimab, an agonistic anti-OX40 (CD134) antibody, was given to patients.

The CDR3 covers 13 residues. The germline CDR1 and CDR2 sequences are MNHEY and SMNVEV (reference sequence). With 7 bases removed from V and 6 bases from J, the gap between germline ends came to 15 bases. This clone was recorded only once. Produced via immunoSEQ multiplex PCR; TCRdb's table is partial and in-frame only. Among 65,000 to 95,000 clones listed, about 91% were seen once. The chain links TRBV27 to TRBJ1-2; D is perhaps TRBD1 (5 bases). The source is an adult with an advanced solid tumor such as melanoma, head and neck, liver or kidney cancer. The sample was CD4+ or CD8+ T cells sorted from blood, taken in a trial of the OX40 agonist ivuxolimab. CDR3 loop: CASKPSRDHGYTF. Written as DNA, the CDR3 is TGTGCCAGCAAGCCGTCCAGGGACCATGGCTACACCTTC.